This T cell receptor (beta chain) was profiled in a study of T-cell reconstitution after alpha-beta-depleted transplantation in children listed by TCRdb under 2016. For the study in its entirety: T-cell immune reconstitution after TCRalphabeta/CD19-depleted allogeneic hematopoietic cell transplantation in children was quantitatively tracked in the study by means of TCR repertoire profiling.

The junction carries 3 bases between V and J, which are trimmed by 3 bases and 3 bases respectively. Including the terminal cysteine and phenylalanine, the CDR3 comprises 12 residues. The only DNA kept is the CDR3, 36 bases in frame from the first base. The library was made by PCR. Sequencing used an Illumina HiSeq 2500. Molecular barcoding was employed in the preparation of TCR libraries, with unique molecular identifiers being used to normalize TCRbeta repertoire quantification. TCRdb took the public reads, trimmed them with fastp at Q25, ran MiXCR for clone calling and kept in-frame beta chains. Duplicate CDR3 protein sequences are folded into a single record with the most common DNA and genes. The sample data list hundreds of thousands of distinct CDR3 sequences, and about 10% of these were observed just once. Together, the top ten hold less than 5% of the sample. Turning to this clonotype: The antigen it recognizes is unknown. No per-base quality is available; no much larger clone lies one base away.

The sequence was obtained from a human donor who donated a stem cell graft to a child with acute myeloid leukemia. Sequencing used PBMCs from the stem cell graft donor, obtained from the stem cell graft. The chain joins TRBV12-3 or TRBV12-4 to TRBJ1-5, with the identity of the D gene unclear. The CDR3 is CASSLINQPQHF. The DNA sequence reads TGTGCCAGCAGTTTGATCAATCAGCCCCAGCATTTT.